This paragraph covers one T cell receptor (beta chain) sequence. The data were taken from a study of response to subunit inactivated influenza vaccine. TCRdb re-analysed the RT-PCR reads in MiXCR, keeping a single row per CDR3 protein. The sample has about 700,000 distinct CDR3 sequences, more than 11% seen once. J gave up 6 bases and V 5 bases, and 9 bases lay outside the gene matches. The CDR3 extends over 15 amino acids. The germline V gene has CDR1 LNHNV and CDR2 YYDKDF (reference sequence). The source was PBMCs from blood, collected approximately 15 days before vaccination. The receptor was derived from a man between 45 and 60 years old who received an inactivated influenza vaccine. V gene TRBV15 combines with J gene TRBJ2-1; 8 nucleotides agree with TRBD2. The CDR3 nucleotides are TGTGCCACCAGCCACCTAGCGGGTGCTCCCAATGAGCAGTTCTTC. It codes for CATSHLAGAPNEQFF.